A single sample gave rise to the 6 T cell receptor beta chains below, sequenced in a study of T cells in narcolepsy. The data were produced by immunoSEQ multiplex PCR, yet TCRdb's version contains in-frame clones alone and is incomplete. The sample lists around 28,000 clones, about 85% seen once, with 0.75% to 1% in the top ten. The sample was CD45RA- memory CD4+ T cells from PBMCs. All receptors come from a human donor with narcolepsy.

The CDR3 here is CASSVGGNYNSPLHF. DNA for the CDR3: TGTGCCAGCAGCGTAGGTGGGAACTATAATTCACCCCTCCACTTT. The chain employs TRBV9 and TRBJ1-6, with no clear D. The germline gives CDR1 SGDLS, CDR2 YYNGEE. This CDR3 comprises 15 residues. Deletions cut 0 bases from V and 3 bases from J, with 7 bases between.

The chain carries TRBV5-1 and TRBJ2-1; D remains ambiguous. Germline V gene sequence: CDR1 SGHRS, CDR2 YFSETQ. The V gene lost 0 bases and the J gene lost 4 bases, with 14 bases spanning the gap. This CDR3 region has 16 residues. This CDR3 is CASSLEWRSDYNEQFF. In nucleotides, the CDR3 is TGCGCCAGCAGCTTGGAATGGCGCTCGGATTACAATGAGCAGTTCTTC. The full variable domain, rest sourced from reference TRBV5-1 and TRBJ2-1, is KAGVTQTPRYLIKTRGQQVTLSCSPISGHRSVSWYQQTPGQGLQFLFEYFSETQRNKGNFPGRFSGRQFSNSRSEMNVSTLELGDSALYLCASSLEWRSDYNEQFFGPGTRLTVL.

This clone was detected only once. The chain employs TRBV7-2 and TRBJ1-2; 10 bases map to TRBD1. Germline V lookup: CDR1 SGHTA, CDR2 FQGNSA. With 1 base clipped from V and 4 bases from J, the junction kept 3 bases outside the gene matches. The CDR3 runs 15 residues. The CDR3 sequence is CASSLGDRGIYGYTF. Written as DNA, the CDR3 is TGTGCCAGCAGCTTAGGGGACAGGGGCATCTATGGCTACACCTTC. The full variable domain, in which reference TRBV7-2 and TRBJ1-2 provide the parts outside the CDR3, is GAGVSQSPSNKVTEKGKDVELRCDPISGHTALYWYRQSLGQGLEFLIYFQGNSAPDKSGLPSDRFSAERTGGSVSTLTIQRTQQEDSAVYLCASSLGDRGIYGYTFGSGTRLTVV.

This clone was found once. This chain's CDR3 is CASSDNRGLPYF. CDR3 sequence (DNA): TGTGCCAGCAGTGACAACAGGGGTTTACCGTACTTC. The chain joins TRBV27 to TRBJ2-7, with 7 bases aligning to TRBD1. Germline V gene data show CDR1 as MNHEY and CDR2 as SMNVEV (reference sequence). V shed 5 bases, J shed 12 bases, and the junction held 10 bases outside the gene matches. This CDR3 contains 12 residues.

The chain employs TRBV7-2 and TRBJ2-7; 8 bases fit TRBD2. CDR3 length: 17 residues. The germline gives CDR1 SGHTA, CDR2 FQGNSA. With V trimmed by 5 bases and J by 1 base, 13 bases remained unmatched. This CDR3 reads CASSISKGGGQSYEQYF. The CDR3 DNA reads TGTGCCAGCAGCATCAGCAAGGGCGGGGGGCAGTCCTACGAGCAGTACTTC.

This clone turned up a few times. This chain links TRBV7-9 with TRBJ2-3; D remains ambiguous. From germline, CDR1 is SEHNR and CDR2 FQNEAQ (reference sequence). CDR3 length: 11 amino acids. V was shortened by 0 bases and J by 5 bases, with 0 bases between the two germline ends. CDR3 DNA sequence: TGTGCCAGCAGCTTAGCAGATACGCAGTATTTT. This codes for CASSLADTQYF. The variable domain in full, with the rest retrieved from reference TRBV7-9 and TRBJ2-3, is DTGVSQNPRHKITKRGQNVTFRCDPISEHNRLYWYRQTLGQGPEFLTYFQNEAQLEKSRLLSDRFSAERPKGSFSTLEIQRTEQGDSAMYLCASSLADTQYFGPGTRLTVL.